The 6 T cell receptor beta chains below come from one sample, sequenced in a study of identical twins. TCRdb recomputed calls from the 5' RACE reads with MiXCR, one row per CDR3 protein. This table holds about 900,000 distinct CDR3 sequences, 9% to 15% found once. These data were also reused for a study on yellow fever vaccine responses in identical twins.

Sequenced: PBMCs. All receptors derive from a woman aged 18-29 years in good health.

The chain joins TRBV6-1 to TRBJ1-1; D is undetermined. Trimming took off 6 bases at V and 0 bases at J, with 14 bases between the two ends. CDR1 and CDR2 (germline): MNHNS, SASEGT. This CDR3 is built from 15 residues. CDR3 nucleotides: TGTGCCAGCAGCCGACGGGTAGCGGTGAACACTGAAGCTTTCTTT. It translates to CASSRRVAVNTEAFF.

This clonotype was seen more than once but under ten times. The chain employs TRBV28 and TRBJ1-1, with 9 positions matching TRBD1. With V trimmed by 5 bases and J by 8 bases, 6 bases remained unmatched. The CDR3 is 13 amino acids. Germline CDR1 MDHEN, CDR2 SYDVKM. This chain's CDR3 is CASSITGGVEAFF. CDR3 DNA: TGTGCCAGCAGTATCACAGGGGGCGTGGAAGCTTTCTTT.

The chain combines TRBV5-1 with TRBJ2-3, with a tentative D call TRBD1 (7 bases). With 5 bases removed from V and 8 bases from J, the gap between germline ends came to 18 bases. Looked up from germline, CDR1 is SGHRS and CDR2 is YFSETQ. CDR3 size: 14 residues. The CDR3 DNA follows: TGCGCCAGCAGAACGGACCCCCAGGGGGGTACGCAGTATTTT. Translating gives CASRTDPQGGTQYF.

The chain carries TRBV5-1 and TRBJ1-1; 8 bases fit TRBD1. V shed 4 bases and J 2 bases; nucleotides not matched to a gene: 7. The CDR3 is 15 residues long. CDR1 is SGHRS and CDR2 is YFSETQ in the germline V gene. The CDR3 DNA is TGCGCCAGCAGCCCCTCGGACAGGGTTAACACTGAAGCTTTCTTT. Translated: CASSPSDRVNTEAFF.

A few counts support this clonotype. The J gene is TRBJ2-1, the V gene TRBV12-3 or TRBV12-4; D is possibly TRBD2 (6 bases). V was shortened by 10 bases and J by 1 base, with 20 bases between the two germline ends. This CDR3 has 16 amino acids. In DNA, the CDR3 is TGTGCCACCAGCACCCGAGCTAGCGCTTCCTACAATGAGCAGTTCTTC. Its translation: CATSTRASASYNEQFF.

This chain connects TRBV5-1 to TRBJ2-1; 8 bases line up with TRBD2. The CDR3 sequence is 16 residues long. Trimming removed 0 bases from V and 3 bases from J; junction bases left unmatched: 5. The V gene's germline CDR1 is SGHRS and CDR2 YFSETQ. The CDR3 DNA follows: TGCGCCAGCAGCTTGGCCCCCGGGACTAGCTACAATGAGCAGTTCTTC. This gives the protein CASSLAPGTSYNEQFF.